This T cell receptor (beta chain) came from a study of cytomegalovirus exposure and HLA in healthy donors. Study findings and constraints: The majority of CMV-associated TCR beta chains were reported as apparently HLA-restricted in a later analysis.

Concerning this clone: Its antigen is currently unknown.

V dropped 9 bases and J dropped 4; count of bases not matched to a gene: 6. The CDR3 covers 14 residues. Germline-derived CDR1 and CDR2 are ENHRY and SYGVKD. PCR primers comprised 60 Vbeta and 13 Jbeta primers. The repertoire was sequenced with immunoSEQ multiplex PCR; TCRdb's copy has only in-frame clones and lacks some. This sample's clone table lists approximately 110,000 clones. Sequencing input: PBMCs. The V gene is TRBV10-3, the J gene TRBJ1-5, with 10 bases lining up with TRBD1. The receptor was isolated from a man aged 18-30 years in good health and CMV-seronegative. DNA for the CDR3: TGTGCCATTAGCAGGACAGGGGGTAATCAGCCCCAGCATTTT. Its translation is CAISRTGGNQPQHF.